The text below deals with one T cell receptor beta chain. V shed 2 bases and J shed 2 bases, with 18 bases lying between them. CDR3 length equals 17 residues. Germline loops: CDR1 MNHNS, CDR2 SASEGT. This sample was included in a study of blood T cell repertoires in COVID-19. Some clones are missing from TCRdb's copy, which holds only in-frame ones; the method was immunoSEQ multiplex PCR. Here the sample spans some 300,000 clones, approximately 90% being singletons. The sequencing sample was made of peripheral blood. The sequence derives from a woman in her 30s who had recovered from COVID-19. This chain connects TRBV6-1 to TRBJ1-2; D uncertain. CDR3: CASSEKEVTSSNYGYTF. CDR3 sequence (DNA): TGTGCCAGCAGTGAAAAGGAGGTTACCTCAAGCAACTATGGCTACACCTTC.